A selection of T cell receptor beta chains follows, all from one sample in a study of T cell responses to AZD1222 COVID-19 vaccine. Sequencing was performed with immunoSEQ multiplex PCR; in TCRdb, only in-frame clones are kept and a portion is missing. There are 130,000 or so clones in the sample; 93% occur only once, and approximately 0.96% lies in the top ten. Here the sequenced sample was peripheral blood, taken on day 0 of MenACWY control vaccination. All receptors come from an adult in good health. CDR3s include the opening cysteine and the closing phenylalanine or tryptophan. D genes are given only for firm matches.

TRBJ1-1 TRBV27 - CASSLVRGSTEAFF TGTGCCAGCAGTTTGGTTCGGGGGAGCACTGAAGCTTTCTTT
TRBJ1-1 TRBV6-1 - CASSEVHLNTEAFF TGTGCCAGCAGTGAAGTACACTTGAACACTGAAGCTTTCTTT
TRBJ2-7 TRBV27 TRBD1 CATHSGTGVYEQYF TGTGCCACTCACTCGGGGACAGGGGTCTACGAGCAGTACTTC
TRBJ2-5 TRBV27 - CASSKNGGRSGETQYF TGTGCCAGCAGCAAAAACGGTGGGAGGAGTGGGGAGACCCAGTACTTC
TRBJ1-2 TRBV6-5 - CASRSQDSSGYTF TGTGCCAGCAGGTCACAAGATTCAAGCGGCTACACCTTC
TRBJ2-1 TRBV19 - CASSAGKYNEQFF TGTGCCAGTAGTGCGGGAAAATACAATGAGCAGTTCTTC
TRBJ1-3 TRBV6-1 - CASSERGFSEVSGNTIYF TGTGCCAGCAGTGAAAGGGGATTCAGCGAAGTCTCTGGAAACACCATATATTTT
TRBJ2-4 TRBV7-9 - CASSLAMSGLAKNIQYF TGTGCCAGCAGCTTAGCGATGTCGGGGTTAGCCAAAAACATTCAGTACTTC
TRBJ1-1 TRBV19 - CASSTRVDGTEAFF TGTGCCAGTAGTACAAGGGTAGATGGCACTGAAGCTTTCTTT
TRBJ1-1 TRBV25-1 - CASSEGRNTEAFF TGTGCCAGCAGTGAAGGCAGGAACACTGAAGCTTTCTTT
TRBJ1-5 TRBV15 - CATSREGGGNQPQHF TGTGCCACCAGCAGAGAAGGGGGGGGCAATCAGCCCCAGCATTTT
TRBJ1-1 TRBV15 TRBD1 CATSRDRGQGSDTEAFF TGTGCCACCAGCAGAGATAGGGGACAGGGGTCCGACACTGAAGCTTTCTTT
TRBJ1-5 TRBV28 - CASRARLSNQPQHF TGTGCCAGCAGAGCCAGACTGAGCAATCAGCCCCAGCATTTT
TRBJ2-7 TRBV5-4 - CASSQDSLYEQYF TGTGCCAGCAGCCAGGACAGTCTCTACGAGCAGTACTTC
TRBJ1-1 TRBV19 - CASATGYEAFF TGTGCCAGTGCCACGGGGTACGAAGCTTTCTTT
TRBJ2-7 TRBV27 - CASSLSGSVYEQYF TGTGCCAGCAGTTTATCGGGGTCCGTCTACGAGCAGTACTTC
TRBJ1-2 TRBV10-3 - CAISEDPRGGYTF TGTGCCATCAGTGAGGACCCGCGGGGAGGCTACACCTTC
TRBJ1-2 TRBV7-9 - CASSLALRSDGYTF TGTGCCAGCAGCTTAGCTCTGAGATCGGATGGCTACACCTTC
TRBJ2-5 TRBV6-2/TRBV6-3 - CASSRDTQETQYF TGTGCCAGCAGCCGGGACACCCAAGAGACCCAGTACTTC
TRBJ2-2 TRBV12-5 - CASGLTPNTGELFF TGTGCTAGTGGTTTGACCCCGAACACCGGGGAGCTGTTTTTT